Sequencing of this TCR beta chain was carried out in a study of cytotoxic CD8 clonotypes in ibrutinib-treated CLL. For the study at large: Response samples came after a median 12 months of treatment, range 6 to 36. General study results and limits: Among the clonotypes, public ones were uncommon and contracted or held stable on treatment. A rise in clonality was seen at ibrutinib response, and a fall back toward baseline was seen at progression.

Germline-derived CDR1 and CDR2 are KGHSH and LQKENI. This CDR3 is built from 16 residues. V dropped 3 bases and J dropped 0; count of bases not matched to a gene: 8. Concerning this clone: Its antigen is still unknown.

The planned depth of sequencing spanned 1 in 200,000 to 1 in 1 million T cells. Here immunoSEQ multiplex PCR was the method, and the copy in TCRdb shows in-frame clones only, minus some. The data contain 120,000 to 150,000 clones, around 77% of them seen just once; the ten biggest clones take up approximately 27%. The receptor comes from a human donor with chronic lymphocytic leukemia. The chain joins TRBV18 to TRBJ2-7; 7 nucleotides line up with TRBD1. The specimen was PBMCs, collected after 12 months of ibrutinib treatment. Written as DNA, the CDR3 is TGTGCCAGCTCACCGATGGACAGGCCCAGCTCCTACGAGCAGTACTTC. The encoded protein is CASSPMDRPSSYEQYF.